This T cell receptor (beta chain) was captured in a study of blood T cell repertoires in COVID-19. The overall study: PBMCs, B-cell-depleted T cells, or T cells provided the cDNA or gDNA that made up the material.

Original analysis: By means of reference gene primer amplification, nucleated cell counts were estimated. Here immunoSEQ multiplex PCR was the method, and the copy in TCRdb shows in-frame clones only, minus some. V, J and clone size are those of that table, while D and trimming were read from the DNA. Of approximately 500,000 clones listed, over 75% are singletons. The germline V gene encodes CDR1 SEHNR and CDR2 FQNEAQ (reference sequence). This CDR3 region has 15 residues. V dropped 7 bases and J dropped 6 bases, with 21 bases sitting between them. The sequencing input was PBMCs or T cells enriched from blood (not recorded which). The chain combines TRBV7-9 with TRBJ1-2, with D uncertain. The receptor was isolated from a woman in her thirties or forties who had recovered from COVID-19. The CDR3 region has the DNA TGTGCCAGCACCCGTAGCCGAGTCGGTACGGATGGCTACACCTTC. Its protein is CASTRSRVGTDGYTF.